Listed here is a single TCR beta chain. What antigen it recognizes has not been identified. The sample belongs to a study of cytomegalovirus exposure and HLA in healthy donors (TCRdb year 2017). Notes on the research overall: In an earlier analysis of 550 to 750 of the donors, around 300 Gb of sequence data and 90 million to 120 million unique TCR beta sequences from about 190 million T cells were reported. An early release covering about 600 HLA-typed donors comprised about 300 gigabases of sequencing data and approximately 85 million unique TCR sequences. Of the 398 genotyped donors, approximately 81% were placed in the genetic ancestry cluster associated with self-reported Caucasian donors. The study aimed to test whether cataloging public T cell receptors could reveal signatures of past pathogen exposure. Using immunosequencing, the study profiled T cell repertoires from fewer than 700 subjects and related those repertoires to cytomegalovirus serostatus. Besides the first cohort of 666 subjects, a separate validation cohort made up of 90 to 150 different subjects was used. To predict cytomegalovirus infection status, the study brought together high-throughput TCR immunosequencing, statistical association of individual TCRs with disease status, and machine learning. A later analysis re-analyzed previously published TCR beta repertoires from 550 to 700 donors and added high-resolution HLA genotyping to study TCR occurrence patterns. Rather than drawing on any new phenotypic data, the later analysis identified candidate immune exposures from TCR beta sequences and the way those sequences occurred across donors. To decide whether each TCR beta V gene segment behaved as functional or pseudogenic, an earlier analysis of 587 of the donors relied on high-throughput TCR beta sequencing. Donor age, sex, ethnicity and CMV serostatus were compiled alongside the repertoire data. A later genetic analysis used genome-wide SNP genotypes for about 65% of the 666 donors, treating that subset as a discovery cohort. Every discovery cohort repertoire had been produced on one sequencing platform. Both class I and class II loci were covered by HLA typing, at four-digit resolution. The number of typed donors differed by locus: roughly 629-630 for A, B, C, DRB1 and DQB1; 522 for DQA1; 606 for DPA1; and some 470 for DPB1. Because of strong linkage in the cohort, five DR-DQ haplotypes were treated as single units for association and clustering. Among under 450 genotyped donors of the cohort, an average of approximately 240,000 unique TCR beta nucleotide sequences were sequenced per donor, roughly 20% of them non-productive. Overall study outcomes, separate from this receptor: Because counts were too low, about 17 rarely observed V segments, including chromosome 9 orphons, were excluded from the earlier analysis of some 540 of the donors. In a later analysis, HLA-associated TCR beta chains showed more clonal expansion and lower generation probabilities than non-associated chains that were equally common. A later analysis reported that several top co-occurrence clusters appeared linked to parvovirus B19, influenza, CMV and Epstein-Barr virus. For the cohort, immune exposure information was limited to CMV serostatus. A few of the identified cytomegalovirus-associated TCR beta chains were confirmed in vitro to be specific for cytomegalovirus antigens. HLA typing was unavailable for some donors at each locus, so association tests used only the typed subset. Roughly uniform sequencing depth across donors was assumed in presence/absence analyses, although this assumption may not hold. Assigning TCR associations to individual alleles was difficult when HLA alleles, especially DR and DQ, strongly co-occurred. According to a later genetic analysis, donors in an Asian-associated ancestry cluster had fewer N-insertions in productive TCRs than the approximately 650-donor mean. Broadly in line with IMGT annotations, most TCR beta V segments showed up in productive rearrangements about 87% or about 30% of the time in an earlier analysis of 450 to 750 of the donors. A total of 150 or so TCR beta chains were listed by the study as associated with cytomegalovirus. Correlated functional status among segregating V segments might be attributable to linkage disequilibrium, but an unknown experimental factor could not be ruled out. Because the 87-base-pair reads could not distinguish some IMGT-functional V segments, including TRBV6-2 and TRBV6-3, those segments were excluded. A cluster of highly shared sequence variants was judged likely to be a technical artifact of the sequencing pipeline. A later genetic analysis associated a missense DCLRE1C variant with V-gene and J-gene trimming of TCR beta chains, and an independent cohort replicated the association. A later analysis associated 16,951 TCR beta sequences with specific HLA alleles at a false discovery rate of 0.05. A further reported finding was that TCR beta sequences accurately predicted the HLA-A and HLA-B alleles for most subjects in the first cohort. A later analysis found that most CMV-associated TCR beta chains appeared HLA-restricted, with HLA associations seemingly driven largely by CMV exposure. This cohort had only TCR beta chains sequenced, and the lack of alpha or paired-chain data limited which features could be detected. Most TCR sequences were observed very rarely across donors, whereas some public TCRs were present in many individuals. Cytomegalovirus status was reported to be diagnosed by the classifier with high specificity and sensitivity in both the original and validation cohorts. In a later analysis, the rate of TCR association differed among HLA loci, with DRB1 alleles having the most associated TCRs and HLA-C alleles having the fewest. According to the authors, the approach could potentially be generalized to other disease states and immunological phenotypes.

In total, more than 500 healthy bone marrow donors made up the cohort. At the time of sampling, all cohort members were nominally healthy, though unrecorded immune exposures were likely present. The donor was CMV seronegative and belonged to the group of 350 to 400 seronegative cohort members. A peripheral blood sample was collected from each donor, and TCR beta sequencing was performed on peripheral blood mononuclear cells. The Qiagen DNeasy Blood Extraction Kit was used to extract genomic DNA from the blood cell samples. In the germline V gene, CDR1 corresponds to MNHNS and CDR2 to SASEGT. The CDR3 starts with the cysteine, ends with the phenylalanine, and has 14 residues. Only the CDR3 DNA stays, 42 bases, in frame from base 1. Trimming at the junction amounts to 4 bases on V and 0 bases on J, and the germline ends lie 10 bases apart. Library generation was performed with the immunoSEQ multiplex PCR assay. For the multiplex PCR, a mixture combining 60 forward primers for TCR Vbeta segments and 13 reverse primers for TCR Jbeta segments was used. A multiplex PCR assay on genomic DNA amplified the CDR3 region of rearranged TCR beta genes. On the Illumina HiSeq System, the amplified TCR beta libraries were sequenced as 87-base-pair reads. For the original study's pipeline: A later analysis tallied roughly 76 million unique TCR beta chains across the approximately 670 repertoires, and some 12 million of those chains were shared by two or more donors. Raw reads were error-corrected and collapsed into unique sequences by a nearest-neighbor algorithm in which closely related sequences were merged to remove PCR and sequencing errors. V, D and J gene segments were assigned by aligning CDR3 sequences to IMGT reference sequences. Each retained sequence needed at least a six-nucleotide match to both a V gene segment and a J gene segment. A rearrangement counted as productive if the CDR3 had no stop codons and remained in frame with V and J, and every other rearrangement counted as non-productive. CDR3 was defined by IMGT convention, running from the second conserved V-encoded cysteine to the conserved J-encoded phenylalanine. The earlier analysis of some 600 of the donors excluded sequences that lacked an unambiguous match to a single V gene segment. An earlier analysis of several hundred of the donors called V segments functional above 56.7% productive rearrangements and segregating when the between-donor standard deviation exceeded 5%. A statistical classification framework was developed to diagnose cytomegalovirus status using the catalog of TCR beta chain sequences. In a later analysis, V and J genes were assigned by comparing TCR nucleotide sequences against IMGT/GENE-DB human TR gene sequences. In a later analysis, CDR3 sequences and most-parsimonious VDJ recombination scenarios were assigned using the TCRdist pipeline. A later analysis defined each TCR beta chain by its CDR3 amino acid sequence plus V-gene family, and excluded reads lacking a unique V-gene family. In a later analysis, several hundred highly shared, low-generation-probability nucleotide sequences were removed to address suspected cross-contamination and a sequencing artifact. A later analysis calculated a clonal expansion index for each public chain from normalized within-repertoire ranks of inferred template counts. In a later analysis, generation probabilities were computed using a VDJ recombination model fitted to out-of-frame rearrangements, and the results were checked against IGoR. In a later analysis, TCR-TCR, TCR-HLA and TCR-CMV co-occurrence was scored with hypergeometric tests, and a repertoire-size bias correction was applied to TCR pairs. To estimate false discovery rates, a later analysis permuted the HLA or CMV assignments 20 times. In a later analysis, co-occurring TCRs were grouped with DBSCAN, and TCRdist sequence similarity was added when clustering was performed within HLA-allele-positive subsets. For co-occurrence clustering, repertoires with fewer than 30,000 or more than 120,000 public chains were excluded, along with several repertoires with anomalous nucleotide sharing. Entries here come from immuneACCESS through TCRdb and include only in-frame sequences with V and J called. Some clones fail to appear in such tables; in the studies checked, an unresolved V gene covers under half of the shortfall, and the cause of the remainder is unknown. That table is the source of V, J and clone size, and D and trimming were worked out from the DNA. The data table for this sample lists roughly 100,000 clones. The top ten clonotypes cover about 3% of the sample.

The chain uses TRBV6-1 and TRBJ2-7; the D region possibly corresponds to TRBD1 (6 bases align). Sample: PBMCs. The sequence came from a man in his forties or fifties in good health and CMV-seronegative. The DNA reads as follows: TGTGCCAGCAGTGGAGACAGGCTCTCCTACGAGCAGTACTTC. Its product reads: CASSGDRLSYEQYF.